Listed here are 8 T cell receptor beta chains from one sample, sequenced in a study of control samples from healthy donors and cancer patients. The table came from immunoSEQ multiplex PCR; TCRdb's copy has only in-frame clones and leaves some out. The data contain 91,000 or so clones, approximately 91% of them seen just once; the ten biggest clones take up about 0.92%. The sample consisted of blood. The receptors shown here come from a woman in her 30s in good health.

V is TRBV6-1 and J is TRBJ2-1; D might be TRBD2 (6 bases). In germline, CDR1 is MNHNS, CDR2 SASEGT. The length of the CDR3 is 14 residues. The V end lost 1 base, the J end lost 8 bases, and 12 bases lay between the germline ends. The DNA for the CDR3 is TGTGCCAGCAGTGAAGAAGCGGGCGCCTATGAGCAGTTCTTC. Residues: CASSEEAGAYEQFF.

The genes are TRBV4-2 and TRBJ2-7, with TRBD2 matching 11 bases. The CDR3 is 14 amino acids. V dropped 3 bases and J dropped 2; count of bases not matched to a gene: 0. Per germline, CDR1 LGHNA and CDR2 YNFKEQ. The CDR3 nucleotides are TGTGCCAGCAGCCATAGCGGGGGGGCCTACGAGCAGTACTTC. Protein sequence: CASSHSGGAYEQYF.

The V and J genes are TRBV10-2 and TRBJ1-5, with 12 bases aligning to TRBD1. Germline values: CDR1 WSHSY, CDR2 SAAADI. CDR3 length equals 15 residues. Trimming cost V 4 bases and J 6 bases; bases outside gene matches: 4. CDR3 protein: CASSVGTGGVQPQHF. The CDR3 nucleotides read TGCGCCAGCAGTGTTGGGACAGGGGGCGTTCAGCCCCAGCATTTT.

In this sample, this clone turned up a few times. V and J are TRBV10-3 and TRBJ1-4; D is unresolved. Germline assignment: CDR1 ENHRY and CDR2 SYGVKD. The CDR3 runs 15 residues. Trimming cost V 0 bases and J 3 bases, with 8 bases left between them. The CDR3 reads CAISESTGANEKLFF. As DNA, the CDR3 is TGTGCCATCAGTGAGTCGACTGGGGCTAATGAAAAACTGTTTTTT.

The table lists this clone with a count of one. The V and J genes are TRBV14 and TRBJ2-2; D is undetermined. Germline loops: CDR1 SGHDN, CDR2 FVKESK. The CDR3 has 14 residues. V dropped 5 bases and J dropped 3 bases, with 10 bases sitting between them. CDR3 sequence (DNA): TGTGCCAGCAGCACCCGACTCTACACCGGGGAGCTGTTTTTT. Translating gives CASSTRLYTGELFF.

This clone was seen only once. The chain couples TRBV9 to TRBJ1-2; 11 nucleotides line up with TRBD1. The CDR3 is 17 amino acids. With V trimmed by 3 bases and J by 8 bases, 15 bases remained unmatched. Germline assignment: CDR1 SGDLS and CDR2 YYNGEE. CDR3 amino acids: CASSAVTNRDRGRGYTF. In DNA form, the CDR3 reads TGTGCCAGCAGCGCCGTCACGAACCGGGACAGGGGGAGAGGCTACACCTTC.

As for this clone: Other DNA sequences in this specimen translate into the identical CDR3. The chain employs TRBV27 and TRBJ2-1; D is possibly TRBD2 (6 bases). The CDR3 covers 15 residues. The germline CDR1 and CDR2 sequences are MNHEY and SMNVEV (reference sequence). Trimming shortened V by 0 bases and J by 5 bases, and 11 bases separated the two germline ends. This chain's CDR3 is CASSLSSGGNNEQFF. The CDR3 nucleotides read TGTGCCAGCAGTTTATCCAGCGGCGGGAACAATGAGCAGTTCTTC.

V usage is TRBV5-1 and J usage is TRBJ2-7, with D possibly matching TRBD1 (6 bases). CDR1 is SGHRS, CDR2 YFSETQ, per germline. V gave up 5 bases and J gave up 0 bases, with 18 bases separating them. The CDR3 consists of 16 residues. CDR3 residues: CASSLDGGPSSYEQYF. The CDR3 nucleotides read TGCGCCAGCAGTCTGGATGGGGGCCCGAGCTCCTACGAGCAGTACTTC.